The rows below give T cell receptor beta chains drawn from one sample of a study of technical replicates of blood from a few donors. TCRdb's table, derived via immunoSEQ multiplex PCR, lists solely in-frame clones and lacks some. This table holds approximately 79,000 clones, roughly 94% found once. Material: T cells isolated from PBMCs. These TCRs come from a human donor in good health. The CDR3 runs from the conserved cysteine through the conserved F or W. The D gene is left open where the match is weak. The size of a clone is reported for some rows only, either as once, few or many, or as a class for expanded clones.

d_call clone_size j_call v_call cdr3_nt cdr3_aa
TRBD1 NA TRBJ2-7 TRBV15 TGTGCCACCAGCAGAGAAAGACAGGGGCCCTACGAGCAGTACTTC CATSRERQGPYEQYF
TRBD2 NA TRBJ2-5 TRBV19 TGTGCCAGTAGCCATAGCGGGAAAGAAGAGACCCAGTACTTC CASSHSGKEETQYF
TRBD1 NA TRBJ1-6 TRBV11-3 TGTGCCAGCAGCTTTTACCGGGACAGGGGTTCACCCCTCCACTTT CASSFYRDRGSPLHF
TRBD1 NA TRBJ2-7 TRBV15 TGTGCCACCAGCAGAGATAGGGGGCTTTACGAGCAGTACTTC CATSRDRGLYEQYF
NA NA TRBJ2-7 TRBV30 TGTGCCTGGAGAGCCTCGACTCCCAGCTCCTACGAGCAGTACTTC CAWRASTPSSYEQYF
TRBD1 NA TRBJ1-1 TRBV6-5 TGTGCCAGCAGGCGGACAGGGGGCCGAGGTACTGAAGCTTTCTTT CASRRTGGRGTEAFF
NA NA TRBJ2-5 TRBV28 TGTGCCAGCAGTTTAGCCTCAGGGGTTCGATTTACGGAGACCCAGTACTTC CASSLASGVRFTETQYF
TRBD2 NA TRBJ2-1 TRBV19 TGTGCCAGTAGTTTGGTAGCGGGAGATGAGCAGTTCTTC CASSLVAGDEQFF
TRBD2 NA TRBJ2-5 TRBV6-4 TGTGCCAGCAGTGACTCAGCGGGAGGGGGAGAGACCCAGTACTTC CASSDSAGGGETQYF
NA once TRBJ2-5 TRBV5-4 TGTGCCAGCAGCTTGGGGACTTACCAAGAGACCCAGTACTTC CASSLGTYQETQYF
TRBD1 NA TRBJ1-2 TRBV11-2 TGTGCCAGCAGCTTAGATGATTTCGGGACAGACACTTCTAACTATGGCTACACCTTC CASSLDDFGTDTSNYGYTF
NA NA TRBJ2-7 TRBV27 TGTGCCAGCAGTTTAACAGGAATTCATGGGGAGCAGTACTTC CASSLTGIHGEQYF
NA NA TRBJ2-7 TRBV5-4 TGTGCCAGCAGCTTCGGGACATCTTACGAGCAGTACTTC CASSFGTSYEQYF
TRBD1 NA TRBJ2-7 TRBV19 TGTGCCAGTAGTACCCGGGACAGGGGTTTGGGGTACGAGCAGTACTTC CASSTRDRGLGYEQYF
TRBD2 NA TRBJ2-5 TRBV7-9 TGTGCCAGCAGCTCTCTCGGGAGGGGCGGGACCCAGTACTTC CASSSLGRGGTQYF
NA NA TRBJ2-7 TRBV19 TGTGCCAGTAGTATAGTCTTTCGGAGCTCCTACGAGCAGTACTTC CASSIVFRSSYEQYF
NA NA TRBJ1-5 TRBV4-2 TGTGCCAGCAGCTCAAGGCAGGGTAGCAATCAGCCCCAGCATTTT CASSSRQGSNQPQHF
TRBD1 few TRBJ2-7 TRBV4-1 TGCGCCAGCAGCCAGGGGACAGGGGGTATGACCTACGAGCAGTACTTC CASSQGTGGMTYEQYF
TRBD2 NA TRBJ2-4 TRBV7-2 TGTGCCAGCAGTACCAGTTGGGGGGGGGATAACATTCAGTACTTC CASSTSWGGDNIQYF
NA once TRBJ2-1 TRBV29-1 TGCAGCGTTCGGGACATTGCCAATGAGCAGTTCTTC CSVRDIANEQFF
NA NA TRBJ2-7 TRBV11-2 TGTGCCAGCAGCTTATACCGGGGAGCCTACGAGCAGTACTTC CASSLYRGAYEQYF
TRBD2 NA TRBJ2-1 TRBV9 TGTGCCAGCAGCACCTCACCTAGCGGGGGGTACTACAATGAGCAGTTCTTC CASSTSPSGGYYNEQFF
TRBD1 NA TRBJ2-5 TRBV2 TGTGCCAGGTCCCTCCTTGACAGGGTCCAAGAGACCCAGTACTTC CARSLLDRVQETQYF
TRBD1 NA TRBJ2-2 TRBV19 TGTGCCACAGTGGGACGGGACAGGGAGGCCGGGGAGCTGTTTTTT CATVGRDREAGELFF
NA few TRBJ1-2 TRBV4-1 TGCGCCAGCAGCCAAAACAGGGACCTTAACTATGGCTACACCTTC CASSQNRDLNYGYTF
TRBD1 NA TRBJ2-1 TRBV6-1 TGTGCCAGCCCGGGACAGGGGCACAATGAGCAGTTCTTC CASPGQGHNEQFF
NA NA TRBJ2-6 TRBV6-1 TGTGCCAGCATAGACAGCCACTCTGGGGCCAACGTCCTGACTTTC CASIDSHSGANVLTF
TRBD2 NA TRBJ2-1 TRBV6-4 TGTGCCAGCAGCGACAAAGTCGATAGCGGGAGCGATGAGCAGTTCTTC CASSDKVDSGSDEQFF
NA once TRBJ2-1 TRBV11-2 TGTGCCAGCAGCGAAGGGGGTTGGGTCTACAATGAGCAGTTCTTC CASSEGGWVYNEQFF
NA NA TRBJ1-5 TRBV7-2 TGTGCCAGCAGCTTCCAGGGAGGCCAGCCCCAGCATTTT CASSFQGGQPQHF
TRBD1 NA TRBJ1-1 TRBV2 TGTGCCAGCAGTGAGTGGTCACAGGGGCTTGAAGCTTTCTTT CASSEWSQGLEAFF
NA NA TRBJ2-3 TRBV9 TGTGCCAGCAGCGTAGGCCAGGGCACAGATACGCAGTATTTT CASSVGQGTDTQYF
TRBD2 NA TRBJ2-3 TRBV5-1 TGCGCCAGCAGCTTGGCGGCGACTAGCGCTCCTAGCACAGATACGCAGTATTTT CASSLAATSAPSTDTQYF
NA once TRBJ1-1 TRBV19 TGTGCCAGTACCCACCTGAGCGGCACTGAAGCTTTCTTT CASTHLSGTEAFF
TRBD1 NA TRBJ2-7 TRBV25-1 TGTGCCAGCGGGGAAGAGACAGGGAGTAGATACGAGCAGTACTTC CASGEETGSRYEQYF
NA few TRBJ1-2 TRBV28 TGTGCCAGCAGTAGGGGTGACTCCTATGGCTACACCTTC CASSRGDSYGYTF
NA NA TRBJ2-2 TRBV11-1 TGTGCCAGCAGCAACAGTCCCGGGACATGGAACACCGGGGAGCTGTTTTTT CASSNSPGTWNTGELFF
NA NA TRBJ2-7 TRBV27 TGTGCCAGCAGTCCAACAGAGATCCCCTACGAGCAGTACTTC CASSPTEIPYEQYF
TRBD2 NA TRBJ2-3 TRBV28 TGTGCCAGCGGGGGGACTAGCGGAGATACGCAGTATTTT CASGGTSGDTQYF
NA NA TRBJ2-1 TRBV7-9 TGTGCCAGCAGCCTAGACTATGAGCAGTTCTTC CASSLDYEQFF
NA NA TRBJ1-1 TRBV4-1 TGCGCCAGCAGCCACAATGGGCGGAACACTGAAGCTTTCTTT CASSHNGRNTEAFF
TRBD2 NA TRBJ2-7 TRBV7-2 TGTGCCAGCAGCCTCACTAGCGGGAGTTACGAGCAGTACTTC CASSLTSGSYEQYF